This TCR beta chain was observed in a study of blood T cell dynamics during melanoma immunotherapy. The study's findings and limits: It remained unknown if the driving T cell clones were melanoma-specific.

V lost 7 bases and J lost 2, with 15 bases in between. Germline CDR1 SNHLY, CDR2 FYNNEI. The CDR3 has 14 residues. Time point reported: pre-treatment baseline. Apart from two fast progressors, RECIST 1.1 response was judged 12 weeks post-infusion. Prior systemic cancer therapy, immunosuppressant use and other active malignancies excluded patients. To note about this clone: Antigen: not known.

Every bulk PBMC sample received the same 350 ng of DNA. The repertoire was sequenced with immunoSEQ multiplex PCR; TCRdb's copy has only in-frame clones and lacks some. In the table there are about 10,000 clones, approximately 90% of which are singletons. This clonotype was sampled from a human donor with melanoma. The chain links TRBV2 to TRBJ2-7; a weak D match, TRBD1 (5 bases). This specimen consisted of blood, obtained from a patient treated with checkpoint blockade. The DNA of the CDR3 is TGTGCCAGCAAAGAGCAGGGTCCGACCTACGAGCAGTACTTC. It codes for CASKEQGPTYEQYF. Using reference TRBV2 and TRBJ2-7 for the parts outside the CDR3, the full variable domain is EPEVTQTPSHQVTQMGQEVILRCVPISNHLYFYWYRQILGQKVEFLVSFYNNEISEKSEIFDDQFSVERPDGSNFTLKIRSTKLEDSAMYFCASKEQGPTYEQYFGPGTRLTVT.